This T cell receptor beta chain emerged from a study of T cells in Graves' hyperthyroidism and ophthalmopathy. Ten or more counts support this clonotype. Trimming removed 1 base from V and 6 bases from J; junction bases left unmatched: 9. Germline V gene data show CDR1 as SGHVS and CDR2 as FNYEAQ. This CDR3 spans 17 amino acids. RNA transcripts were the template for amplifying TCR beta CDR3 regions. When the TCR CDR3 underwent first-round RT-PCR, the HTBI primer set was used. MiXCR was run by TCRdb on the multiplex PCR reads, yielding one entry per CDR3 protein. Here the sample spans 490,000 or so distinct CDR3 sequences, 20% to 25% being singletons.

Sequences were obtained from blood. The chain links TRBV7-6 to TRBJ2-2; 9 bases match TRBD2. This TCR came from a woman aged 70 to 79 with Graves' ophthalmopathy. The chain's CDR3 is CASSLGTSGLAAGELFF. The CDR3 DNA follows: TGTGCCAGCAGCTTAGGAACTAGCGGGCTCGCGGCCGGGGAGCTGTTTTTT.